The 19 T cell receptor beta chains listed next were all sequenced from one sample in a study of tumor-infiltrating lymphocytes in primary liver carcinoma (TCRdb year 2017). RNA from unsorted whole blood was extracted with TRIzol reagent, and germline DNA was obtained with the DNeasy Blood & Tissue kit. TCRdb records Illumina HiSeq 2500 as the sequencer. TCRbeta-specific cDNA was reverse-transcribed from approximately 460 ng total RNA using a constant-region primer and ProtoScript II reverse transcriptase. Three nested multiplex PCR rounds, following a slightly modified ARM-PCR procedure, were used to build the TCRbeta libraries. Each of the first two PCR rounds ran for approximately 9 cycles using multiplex TRBV1-TRBV30 forward primers together with a Cbeta reverse primer. Using fastp at Q25 and MiXCR, TCRdb reprocessed the public reads and kept productive beta chains. Under each unique CDR3 protein, matching rows form one entry showing the most common genes and DNA. The sample has about 180,000 distinct CDR3 sequences on record, about 60% of them singletons. 72% of the sample goes to the ten largest clones.

Sequencing used peripheral blood. Receptors originate from a man aged 40-55 years with primary liver carcinoma and hepatitis B virus infection.

This clonotype was seen more than once but under ten times. CDR3 bases: TGTGCCAGCAGCGCCTACAGCGGGAGTTTCACAGATACGCAGTATTTT. It translates to CASSAYSGSFTDTQYF. This chain joins TRBV6-2 or TRBV6-3 and TRBJ2-3; 8 bases align to TRBD2. V shed 6 bases, J shed 2 bases, and the junction held 10 bases outside the gene matches. Per germline, CDR1 MNHEY and CDR2 SVGEGT. There are 16 residues in the CDR3.

Comments on this clonotype: Since no conserved phenylalanine or tryptophan closes the CDR3, a read error is the likely cause. This chain uses TRBV11-2 with TRBJ2-5; possible D gene TRBD1, 6 bases. Germline CDR1 reads SGHAT; CDR2 reads FQNNGV. This CDR3 spans 17 amino acids. The CDR3 here is CASSLVSGGSRQETQYP. CDR3 nucleotide sequence: TGTGCCAGTAGCTTAGTCAGTGGGGGCAGTCGGCAAGAGACCCAGTACCCC.

This clonotype was seen many times. This chain joins TRBV10-2 and TRBJ2-7, with TRBD2 as a possible D gene (6 bases). The germline CDR1 and CDR2 sequences are WSHSY and SAAADI. The CDR3 extends over 17 amino acids. Trimming shortened V by 0 bases and J by 3 bases, and 18 bases separated the two germline ends. CDR3 sequence reads: CASSESRYGSDGYEQYF. In DNA form, the CDR3 reads TGCGCCAGCAGTGAGTCGAGGTACGGGAGTGATGGCTACGAGCAGTACTTC.

With regard to this clonotype: One junction end does not reproduce the germline sequence, and a read error may be involved. This sequence joins TRBV4-1 and TRBJ1-3, with 7 positions matching TRBD1. Germline loops: CDR1 MGHRA, CDR2 YSYEKL. The CDR3 runs 19 residues. The CDR3 here is CASSQKALSGGSSGYTIYF. As DNA, the CDR3 is TGCGCCAGCAGCCAGAAAGCCTTGTCAGGGGGAAGCTCTGGATACACCATATATTTT.

This clonotype was recorded a few times. This sequence joins TRBV29-1 and TRBJ1-2; D not certain. Trimming pared 6 bases from V and 6 bases from J, leaving 14 bases between. This CDR3 has 12 amino acids. The germline gives CDR1 SQVTM, CDR2 ANQGSEA. The chain's CDR3 is CSVEKEAHGYTF. The CDR3, as DNA: TGCAGCGTAGAGAAGGAGGCCCATGGCTACACCTTC.

V gene TRBV2 combines with J gene TRBJ1-1; TRBD1 agrees at 7 bases. This CDR3 spans 14 amino acids. Germline trimming cut 6 bases from V and 12 bases from J; bases unmatched to any gene: 16. Germline V gene data show CDR1 as SNHLY and CDR2 as FYNNEI. CDR3 region: CASRARDSSTRTFF. The CDR3 DNA sequence: TGTGCCAGCAGAGCTAGGGACAGCAGCACCAGGACTTTCTTT.

This clonotype was counted ten times or more. V gene TRBV11-2 combines with J gene TRBJ2-1, with 12 bases fitting TRBD2. This CDR3 is 16 amino acids long. V lost 0 bases and J lost 10; bases outside the gene matches: 7. CDR1 and CDR2 (germline): SGHAT, FQNNGV. The CDR3 DNA follows: TGTGCCAGCAGCTTAGATCGGGCTAGCGGGAGGGAAGAGCAGTTCTTC. It is translated as CASSLDRASGREEQFF.

This clonotype was seen a handful of times. The CDR3 nucleotides are TGTGCCAGCAGTTACTCGATTCTGGGAACAGGTTCCAGTGGCTACACCTTC. It encodes CASSYSILGTGSSGYTF. This sequence joins TRBV6-5 and TRBJ1-2, with D possibly being TRBD1 (5 bases). Per germline, CDR1 MNHEY and CDR2 SVGAGI. V shed 0 bases and J shed 7 bases, with 21 bases lying between them. The CDR3 runs to 17 residues.

This rearrangement joins TRBV29-1 to TRBJ2-5; the match to TRBD2 covers 13 bases. Losses at the gene ends were 6 bases for V and 4 bases for J; bases not matched to a gene: 5. CDR1 SQVTM and CDR2 ANQGSEA come from the germline V gene. CDR3 length equals 14 residues. The CDR3 region has the DNA TGCAGCGTGGTCGGACTAGCGGGAGCAGAGACCCAGTACTTC. Translation gives CSVVGLAGAETQYF.

The chain joins TRBV11-2 to TRBJ2-2; perhaps TRBD2 as D (5 bases). CDR1 SGHAT and CDR2 FQNNGV come from the germline V gene. V was shortened by 9 bases and J by 13 bases, with 18 bases between the two germline ends. The CDR3 runs 12 residues. The CDR3, as DNA: TGTGCCAGGAGCACTAGAATCCGAGGGCTGTTTTTT. Protein sequence: CARSTRIRGLFF.

With respect to this clonotype: Germline and junction disagree at one end, which may indicate a read error. J is TRBJ1-2 and V is TRBV4-1; tentatively, D is TRBD1 (5 bases). This CDR3 has 13 residues. Germline V CDR1 and CDR2: MGHRA, YSYEKL. This CDR3 reads CARSQVGAKGYTF. The CDR3 DNA sequence: TGCGCCAGAAGCCAAGTAGGGGCCAAAGGCTACACCTTC.

The genes are TRBV28 and TRBJ2-4; tentatively, D is TRBD1 or TRBD2 (5 bases each). Germline CDR1 is MDHEN and CDR2 is SYDVKM. The CDR3 covers 12 residues. V lost 10 bases and J lost 1, with 8 bases in between. The CDR3 DNA is TGTGCCACTGGGACGGCCAAAAACATTCAGTACTTC. This codes for CATGTAKNIQYF.

J is TRBJ2-1 and V is TRBV5-4; 7 positions agree with TRBD2. The germline gives CDR1 SGHNT, CDR2 YYREEE (reference sequence). The V and J ends lost 5 bases and 0 bases, in that order; junction bases with no gene match: 8. The CDR3 is made up of 16 amino acids. As DNA, the CDR3 is TGTGCCAGCAGATCATGGGAGGGGAGCTCCTACAATGAGCAGTTCTTC. Translated: CASRSWEGSSYNEQFF.

The V call is TRBV5-6, the J call TRBJ2-1; D not certain. Trimming took 1 base from V and 8 from J, leaving 10 bases between them. The CDR3 length is 13 residues. Germline V gene lookup returns CDR1 SGHDT and CDR2 YYEEEE. Written as DNA, the CDR3 is TGTGCCAGCAGCTTGCTCCAGCTCGATGAGCAGTTCTTC. Translated, it gives CASSLLQLDEQFF.

A few counts support this clonotype. V usage is TRBV28 and J usage is TRBJ2-5; unclear D gene. V dropped 4 bases and J dropped 2 bases, with 11 bases sitting between them. The CDR3 is 14 residues long. The V gene's germline CDR1 is MDHEN and CDR2 SYDVKM. The CDR3 sequence: CASSYMERQETQYF. CDR3 nucleotides: TGTGCCAGCAGTTACATGGAACGACAAGAGACCCAGTACTTC.

This clonotype is a singleton in its sample. The junction does not match germline at one end; this may be a read error. V and J are TRBV12-3 or TRBV12-4 and TRBJ2-1; 7 positions agree with TRBD2. The CDR3 runs to 12 residues. This CDR3 is CAIRRDYDEQFF. CDR3 in DNA: TGTGCCATCAGAAGGGACTACGATGAGCAGTTCTTC.

Comments on this clonotype: Relative to the germline gene, one junction end is altered; a read error may explain this. The J gene is TRBJ2-1, the V gene TRBV6-2 or TRBV6-3, with D perhaps given as TRBD1 or TRBD2 (5 bases each). The J call may be faulty, since TRBJ2-7 better matches the DNA end. This CDR3 contains 15 residues. Looked up from germline, CDR1 is MNHEY and CDR2 is SVGEGT. This chain's CDR3 is CATSYAGTFYNEQYF. The CDR3 DNA reads TGTGCCACCAGTTACGCTGGGACGTTTTACAATGAGCAGTACTTC.

V and J are TRBV28 and TRBJ2-7; D is uncertain. The CDR3 runs 11 residues. CDR1 is MDHEN, CDR2 SYDVKM, per germline. The ends were cut back, 5 bases at V and 3 bases at J, with 5 bases in the middle. The CDR3 DNA follows: TGTGCCAGCAGTGTTCGCTACGAGCAGTACTTC. It translates to CASSVRYEQYF.

Concerning this clonotype: Given a much more abundant clone one base away, this may be a read error. V gene TRBV11-2 combines with J gene TRBJ2-7; D is undetermined. CDR3 length: 15 residues. Germline V lookup: CDR1 SGHAT, CDR2 FQNNGV. CDR3 bases: TGTGCCAACAGCACCGCGGCTGGGCTGTCCTACGAGCAGTACTTC. Its translation is CANSTAAGLSYEQYF.